One and the same sample provided the 4 T cell receptor beta chains below, sequenced in a study of response to subunit inactivated influenza vaccine. In TCRdb, the RT-PCR reads were re-called with MiXCR into one record per CDR3 protein. The data hold just under 550,000 distinct CDR3 sequences, with approximately 22% observed a single time. These data also featured in a second study, about T cells expressing NK-cell markers. Per that paper: Libraries used 5'RACE template switching adding universal primer site and UMIs.

The sample in question was CD4+ T cells sorted from PBMCs, obtained roughly 13 days after vaccination. The receptor source for this set is a man aged 45 to 65 who received an inactivated influenza vaccine.

This clonotype has a count of ten or more. V gene TRBV6-5 combines with J gene TRBJ2-7; 10 bases agree with TRBD2. The CDR3 has 15 amino acids. V dropped 6 bases and J dropped 0; count of bases not matched to a gene: 5. From germline, CDR1 is MNHEY and CDR2 SVGAGI. The CDR3 nucleotides are TGTGCCAGCAGCTTATTAGCGGGAGGCTCCTACGAGCAGTACTTC. Encoded protein: CASSLLAGGSYEQYF.

The CDR3 reads CSAASVLAGPYNEQFF. The CDR3 coding sequence is TGCAGTGCTGCATCGGTCCTAGCGGGACCTTACAATGAGCAGTTCTTC. V is TRBV20-1 and J is TRBJ2-1, with 9 bases that match TRBD2. The CDR3 is 16 residues long. V shed 5 bases and J 4 bases; nucleotides not matched to a gene: 12. Germline CDR1 DFQATT, CDR2 SNEGSKA (reference sequence).

The CDR3 bases are TGTGCCACCACCGGGACACCTTCTAACTATGGCTACACCTTC. Protein product: CATTGTPSNYGYTF. The J gene is TRBJ1-2, the V gene TRBV28; maybe TRBD1 (6 bases). V was cut by 10 bases and J by 0 bases, with 15 bases left in between. This CDR3 contains 14 residues. The germline CDR1 and CDR2 sequences are MDHEN and SYDVKM.

The chain couples TRBV10-3 to TRBJ1-5; D perhaps matches TRBD1 (5 bases). Trimming pared 3 bases from V and 3 bases from J, leaving 15 bases between. Germline CDR1 reads ENHRY; CDR2 reads SYGVKD. The CDR3 sequence is 16 residues long. For the CDR3, the DNA is TGTGCCATCAGTGACCGGGACCGCAGTTCCAATCAGCCCCAGCATTTT. Amino acid sequence: CAISDRDRSSNQPQHF.